A single sample gave rise to the 3 T cell receptor beta chains below, sequenced in a study of cytomegalovirus exposure and HLA in healthy donors (dated by TCRdb to between 2016 and 2019). The library was generated by the immunoSEQ multiplex PCR assay. A mixture of 60 forward primers for TCR Vbeta segments and 13 reverse primers for TCR Jbeta segments was used in the multiplex PCR. Imported from immuneACCESS, the table was reduced by TCRdb to in-frame sequences with V and J called. These copies leave out some clones; in studies compared against another copy, an unresolved V gene accounts for under half, and the cause of the remainder is not known. The sample table lists 200,000 to 250,000 clones, around 78% of them with a count of one. The leading ten clones occupy around 0.45% of the sample. The specimen sequenced was PBMCs. The receptors were gathered from a boy between 10 and 17 years old in good health and CMV-seronegative.

The chain's CDR3 is CASRDGSYEQYF. CDR3 DNA: TGCGCCTCACGCGACGGGTCCTACGAGCAGTACTTC. The chain couples TRBV5-1 to TRBJ2-5; D is uncertain. The end of the DNA is better explained by TRBJ2-7, so the J call may be wrong. The CDR3 covers 12 residues. Germline-derived CDR1 and CDR2 are SGHRS and YFSETQ.

The chain employs TRBV7-9 and TRBJ2-1, with unresolved D. Germline V gene data show CDR1 as SEHNR and CDR2 as FQNEAQ (reference sequence). Between the trimmed V and J ends, which lost 6 bases and 6 bases, there was a span of 15 bases. The CDR3 is made up of 14 amino acids. CDR3 bases: TGTGCCAGCAGGGCCTCGAGGAGCTCCAATGAGCAGTTCTTC. Encoded protein: CASRASRSSNEQFF.

This clone was seen more than once but under ten times. The gene calls are TRBV6-5 and TRBJ1-1, with 9 bases matching TRBD1. CDR1 and CDR2 from the germline V gene are MNHEY and SVGAGI. The J segment lost 5 bases and the V segment lost 7 bases, leaving 8 bases of the junction unmatched. The CDR3 contains 14 residues. This chain's CDR3 is CASTTNRGLTEAFF. The CDR3 nucleotides are TGTGCCAGCACCACAAACAGGGGGCTTACTGAAGCTTTCTTT.